The rows below give T cell receptor beta chains drawn from one sample of a study of cytomegalovirus exposure and HLA in healthy donors. Generated by immunoSEQ multiplex PCR, the TCRdb table keeps only in-frame clones and is missing some. The sample shows 150,000 to 200,000 clones, around 90% of them seen only once. The sample comprised PBMCs. These TCRs come from a woman between 18 and 29 years old in good health and CMV-seropositive. CDR3s include the opening cysteine and the closing phenylalanine or tryptophan. A D gene is named only where the DNA matches it firmly. The listing skips clone size in some rows; elsewhere it reads once, few, many or a size class.

d_call | j_call | clone_size | v_call | cdr3_nt | cdr3_aa
TRBD1 | TRBJ2-7 | once | TRBV19 | TGTGCCAGTAGTATGGACAGGGGCTACGAGCAGTACTTC | CASSMDRGYEQYF
- | TRBJ1-1 | - | TRBV6-6 | TGTGCCAGCAGTTACTCCGACACTGAAGCTTTCTTT | CASSYSDTEAFF
TRBD2 | TRBJ2-3 | - | TRBV5-4 | TGTGCCAGCAGCTTGGGTATGGGGGGACTAGAGACAGATACGCAGTATTTT | CASSLGMGGLETDTQYF
- | TRBJ2-7 | - | TRBV19 | TGTGCCAGTCGTAAACAGCCGTCAGGGGCCTACGAGCAGTACTTC | CASRKQPSGAYEQYF
TRBD2 | TRBJ2-2 | - | TRBV28 | TGTGCCAGCAGTTTGTCCGGGAGGAACGCCGGGGAGCTGTTTTTT | CASSLSGRNAGELFF
TRBD1 | TRBJ2-3 | - | TRBV11-3 | TGTGCCAGCAGCTTAGGGACAGGGGCGAGGACAGATACGCAGTATTTT | CASSLGTGARTDTQYF
- | TRBJ1-5 | - | TRBV19 | TGTGCCAGTAGTATAGGCAGGGTTCAGCCCCAGCATTTT | CASSIGRVQPQHF
- | TRBJ2-4 | - | TRBV4-2 | TGTGCCAGCAGCCAACCCACAGGGAAGAACATTCAGTACTTC | CASSQPTGKNIQYF
TRBD1 | TRBJ2-7 | - | TRBV14 | TGTGCCAGCAGCCAAGCGGCAGGGGGCTACTACGAGCAGTACTTC | CASSQAAGGYYEQYF
- | TRBJ1-2 | once | TRBV6-5 | TGTGCCAGCAGTTACGGCGGAACTAACTATGGCTACACCTTC | CASSYGGTNYGYTF
TRBD1 | TRBJ1-6 | - | TRBV6-1 | TGTGCCAGCAGTGACCTGACAGGGAACTATAATTCACCCCTCCACTTT | CASSDLTGNYNSPLHF
- | TRBJ2-2 | - | TRBV27 | TGTGCCAGCAGTTTTATCTGGGGGCGAAACACCGGGGAGCTGTTTTTT | CASSFIWGRNTGELFF
- | TRBJ1-6 | - | TRBV10-2 | TGCGCCAGCAGCGAAACAGGGAATTCACCCCTCCACTTT | CASSETGNSPLHF
- | TRBJ1-3 | - | TRBV10-3 | TGTGCCACCCGAGGTGGGGCAGACTCTGGAAACACCATATATTTT | CATRGGADSGNTIYF
TRBD1 | TRBJ1-1 | - | TRBV29-1 | TGCAGCGTTAAGGGGGCGGGTGAAGCTTTCTTT | CSVKGAGEAFF
- | TRBJ1-6 | - | TRBV9 | TGTGCCAGCAGCGTGTGGCGGGGGGCGAGAAATAATTCACCCCTCCACTTT | CASSVWRGARNNSPLHF
TRBD1 | TRBJ2-3 | once | TRBV15 | TGTGCCACCAGCACGTACCCGGGACAGAGCACAGATACGCAGTATTTT | CATSTYPGQSTDTQYF
TRBD1 | TRBJ2-7 | - | TRBV5-1 | TGCGCCAGCAGGCCGGGACAGGGCAACGAGCAGTACTTC | CASRPGQGNEQYF
- | TRBJ2-7 | once | TRBV5-5 | TGTGCCAGCAGCTTGGGCAGTTCGTACGAGCAGTACTTC | CASSLGSSYEQYF
TRBD1 | TRBJ1-2 | - | TRBV27 | TGTGCCAGCAGGGTCATTGGACAGGGTAGCTACTATGGCTACACCTTC | CASRVIGQGSYYGYTF
- | TRBJ1-2 | - | TRBV30 | TGTGCCTTCCCGGGGGGGACTTATGGCTACACCTTC | CAFPGGTYGYTF
TRBD1 | TRBJ2-4 | - | TRBV5-4 | TGTGCCAGCAGCCGCGCGGACAGGGGTCCTAAGAACATTCAGTACTTC | CASSRADRGPKNIQYF
- | TRBJ2-3 | once | TRBV2 | TGTGCCAGCAACGACAGAGTCACAGATACGCAGTATTTT | CASNDRVTDTQYF
TRBD1 | TRBJ2-7 | - | TRBV2 | TGTGCCAGCAGCAACAGGGGGTACGAGCAGTACTTC | CASSNRGYEQYF
- | TRBJ1-2 | - | TRBV5-6 | TGTGCCAGCAGTTTTACCGACAGGATTAAGGGCTATGGCTACACCTTC | CASSFTDRIKGYGYTF
TRBD1 | TRBJ1-4 | once | TRBV10-3 | TGTGCCATCAGTTCCACAGGGGGCGGGGTACGAAATGAAAAACTGTTTTTT | CAISSTGGGVRNEKLFF
TRBD1 | TRBJ2-3 | - | TRBV5-4 | TGTGCCAGCAGCGGGGGACAGGGACACACAGATACGCAGTATTTT | CASSGGQGHTDTQYF
TRBD2 | TRBJ2-1 | - | TRBV28 | TGTGCCAGCAGTCCCCCCGGGGGACTAGTGACCAATGAGCAGTTCTTC | CASSPPGGLVTNEQFF